A single sample is the source of the 23 T cell receptor beta chains below, sequenced in a study of graft-versus-host responses after intestinal transplantation. Their antigens are not known. Only in-frame clones appear in the TCRdb table, and some are missing; sequencing was by immunoSEQ multiplex PCR. The sample consists of about 82,000 clones, roughly nine tenths of them appearing once. This specimen was unstimulated CD4+ T cells sorted from spleen or lymph node cells, taken before intestinal transplant. The source is a human donor who received an intestinal transplant.

V gene TRBV6-5 combines with J gene TRBJ2-7; 8 positions agree with TRBD1. Trimming at V came to 6 bases and at J to 0 bases, leaving 4 bases not matched to a gene. Germline-derived CDR1 and CDR2 are MNHEY and SVGAGI. The CDR3 is 14 amino acids. The CDR3 coding sequence is TGTGCCAGCAGCCCGGACAGGGCCTCCTACGAGCAGTACTTC. It is translated as CASSPDRASYEQYF.

The chain recombines TRBV6-1 with TRBJ2-1; possible D gene TRBD1, 6 bases. The V gene's germline CDR1 is MNHNS and CDR2 SASEGT. The CDR3 covers 16 residues. Trimming pared 1 base from V and 2 bases from J, leaving 12 bases between. CDR3 in DNA: TGTGCCAGCAGTGAAGGGGGGACACTTACCTACAATGAGCAGTTCTTC. It encodes CASSEGGTLTYNEQFF.

This chain links TRBV11-3 with TRBJ1-1, with TRBD1 matching over 9 bases. Germline assignment: CDR1 SGHNT and CDR2 YENEEA. The CDR3 has 12 residues. J was trimmed by 10 bases and V by 5 bases; bases with no gene match: 5. CDR3 residues: CASSIDRGVAFF. In nucleotides, the CDR3 is TGTGCCAGCAGCATCGACAGGGGGGTAGCTTTCTTT.

The rearrangement uses TRBV18 and TRBJ2-4; 7 bases align to TRBD1. Germline values: CDR1 KGHSH, CDR2 LQKENI. The CDR3 has 17 residues. V was pared by 2 bases and J by 0 bases, with 7 bases of the junction left unmatched. The CDR3 reads CASSPGTVHLAKNIQYF. Written as DNA, the CDR3 is TGTGCCAGCTCACCAGGGACAGTTCACCTAGCCAAAAACATTCAGTACTTC. The whole variable domain, filled in from reference TRBV18 and TRBJ2-4, reads NAGVMQNPRHLVRRRGQEARLRCSPMKGHSHVYWYRQLPEEGLKFMVYLQKENIIDESGMPKERFSAEFPKEGPSILRIQQVVRGDSAAYFCASSPGTVHLAKNIQYFGAGTRLSVL.

The chain has TRBV30 and TRBJ1-2; D is perhaps TRBD1 (5 bases). Germline V gene data show CDR1 as GTSNPN and CDR2 as SVGIG (reference sequence). Between the trimmed V and J ends, which lost 0 bases and 4 bases, there was a span of 18 bases. The CDR3 is 16 residues long. The CDR3 coding sequence is TGTGCCTGGAGTGTACGGGGGGGTCACCAAAGCTATGGCTACACCTTC. Its translation: CAWSVRGGHQSYGYTF.

This clone was detected a few times. The chain links TRBV5-8 to TRBJ1-5; TRBD1 matches 8 bases. After removal of 7 bases from V and 4 bases from J, the junction contained 10 bases not matched to a gene. The CDR3 is 15 residues long. Germline V gives CDR1 SGHTS, CDR2 YDEGEE. The CDR3 DNA reads as TGTGCCAGCGGCGCGGACAGGGCTTGGAATCAGCCCCAGCATTTT. This translates into CASGADRAWNQPQHF.

This chain joins TRBV29-1 and TRBJ2-5, with 8 nucleotides matching TRBD1. The CDR3 has 14 residues. Trimming at V came to 2 bases and at J to 7 bases, leaving 9 bases not matched to a gene. Germline V gene data show CDR1 as SQVTM and CDR2 as ANQGSEA. CDR3 protein: CSVEPQGAWGTQYF. The CDR3 coding sequence is TGCAGCGTTGAACCTCAGGGGGCGTGGGGGACCCAGTACTTC.

This rearrangement joins TRBV6-5 to TRBJ2-3, with D perhaps matching TRBD2 (6 bases). The CDR3 is 15 residues long. Germline CDR1 and CDR2: MNHEY and SVGAGI. Trimming took off 2 bases at V and 4 bases at J, with 13 bases between the two ends. CDR3 nucleotide sequence: TGTGCCAGCAGTTACCGGGGACTTTCCTCAGATACGCAGTATTTT. This gives the protein CASSYRGLSSDTQYF.

The chain joins TRBV5-1 to TRBJ1-6; 9 positions match TRBD1. Germline-derived CDR1 and CDR2 are SGHRS and YFSETQ. V lost 4 bases and J lost 10; bases outside the gene matches: 9. The CDR3 is 15 residues long. For the CDR3, the DNA is TGCGCCAGCAGCCCAACGGGACAGGGAAAATCACCCCTCCACTTT. Translated, it gives CASSPTGQGKSPLHF.

J is TRBJ2-3 and V is TRBV19; D ambiguous. Trimming cost V 3 bases and J 4 bases, with 5 bases left between them. The CDR3 sequence is 12 residues long. Germline CDR1 LNHDA, CDR2 SQIVND (reference sequence). CDR3 region: CASSMQADTQYF. As DNA, the CDR3 is TGTGCCAGTAGTATGCAGGCAGATACGCAGTATTTT.

V and J are TRBV7-2 and TRBJ2-7; 7 bases line up with TRBD1. The CDR3 runs 13 residues. Trimming took 4 bases from V and 6 from J; bases not matched to a gene: 6. CDR1 is SGHTA, CDR2 FQGNSA, per germline. For the CDR3, the DNA is TGTGCCAGCAGCTCATTCCGGGACAGCGAGCAGTACTTC. It translates to CASSSFRDSEQYF.

This chain uses TRBV10-2 with TRBJ1-1, with D unresolved. CDR3 size: 13 residues. Looked up from germline, CDR1 is WSHSY and CDR2 is SAAADI. Trimming left V 10 bases short and J 4 bases short, with 16 bases between. This CDR3 is CATLLAGGTEAFF. DNA of the CDR3: TGCGCCACCCTCCTAGCTGGAGGCACTGAAGCTTTCTTT.

This sequence joins TRBV11-3 and TRBJ1-4; 7 bases are shared with TRBD1. Germline CDR1 SGHNT, CDR2 YENEEA. V shed 5 bases and J 5 bases; nucleotides not matched to a gene: 8. This CDR3 spans 15 amino acids. CDR3 amino acids: CASSLGTAENEKLFF. The DNA for the CDR3 is TGTGCCAGCAGCCTCGGGACAGCAGAAAATGAAAAACTGTTTTTT.

This clone was counted once. The rearrangement joins TRBV15 to TRBJ2-5; D is unresolved. CDR1 LNHNV and CDR2 YYDKDF come from the germline V gene (reference sequence). Trimming cost V 0 bases and J 0 bases, with 5 bases left between them. This CDR3 region has 14 residues. As DNA, the CDR3 is TGTGCCACCAGCAGAGATGCGGACCAAGAGACCCAGTACTTC. This encodes CATSRDADQETQYF.

The chain combines TRBV12-5 with TRBJ1-1; 8 bases are a match to TRBD1. Germline V gene sequence: CDR1 LGHNT, CDR2 FRNRAP. V was clipped by 5 bases and J by 8 bases; unmatched bases: 13. This CDR3 spans 15 amino acids. The CDR3 spells CASGSPGGVLGEAFF. DNA for the CDR3: TGTGCTAGTGGTAGCCCAGGGGGCGTACTAGGGGAAGCTTTCTTT.

This clone was observed a handful of times. This chain connects TRBV2 to TRBJ1-1; 7 bases line up with TRBD1. The V segment lost 6 bases and the J segment 1 base; nucleotides outside the gene matches: 2. This CDR3 comprises 13 residues. CDR1 and CDR2 from the germline V gene are SNHLY and FYNNEI. The CDR3 region is CASRTGQNTEAFF. The CDR3 DNA reads TGTGCCAGCAGGACAGGGCAGAACACTGAAGCTTTCTTT.

The J gene is TRBJ2-7, the V gene TRBV6-6; 7 nucleotides line up with TRBD1. The germline V gene has CDR1 MNHNY and CDR2 SVGAGI (reference sequence). V shed 0 bases and J 6 bases; nucleotides not matched to a gene: 11. The CDR3 extends over 16 amino acids. In DNA form, the CDR3 reads TGTGCCAGCAGTTACTCTAGAGTGGGACAGTCCCCCGAGCAGTACTTC. Its protein product is CASSYSRVGQSPEQYF.

This chain uses TRBV5-1 with TRBJ2-5; 14 bases line up with TRBD2. The germline gives CDR1 SGHRS, CDR2 YFSETQ. V dropped 4 bases and J dropped 5; count of bases not matched to a gene: 7. This CDR3 region has 16 residues. CDR3 bases: TGCGCCAGCAGCATTTCGACTAGCGGGGGGGCTGAGACCCAGTACTTC. Translating gives CASSISTSGGAETQYF.

V usage is TRBV27 and J usage is TRBJ1-2; TRBD1 matches at 9 bases. Trimming removed 5 bases from V and 3 bases from J; junction bases left unmatched: 4. The CDR3 is 14 residues long. The germline V gene has CDR1 MNHEY and CDR2 SMNVEV (reference sequence). For the CDR3, the DNA is TGTGCCAGCAGTCTCCGGGACAGGGACTATGGCTACACCTTC. Its protein product is CASSLRDRDYGYTF.

The rearrangement links TRBV6-1 to TRBJ2-2; maybe TRBD2 (7 bases). V lost 3 bases and J 6 bases, leaving 11 bases between the germline ends. The CDR3 loop spans 14 amino acids. Germline CDR1 is MNHNS and CDR2 is SASEGT. The CDR3 spells CASSDGGGAGELFF. In DNA form, the CDR3 reads TGTGCCAGCAGTGATGGGGGGGGCGCCGGGGAGCTGTTTTTT.

This chain connects TRBV27 to TRBJ2-2, with TRBD1 identical over 11 bases. The germline V gene encodes CDR1 MNHEY and CDR2 SMNVEV (reference sequence). CDR3 length equals 15 residues. After removal of 4 bases from V and 8 bases from J, the junction contained 6 bases not matched to a gene. In DNA form, the CDR3 reads TGTGCCAGCAGTTGGATTGGACAGGGGGCAGGGGAGCTGTTTTTT. Residues: CASSWIGQGAGELFF.

The chain uses TRBV7-2 and TRBJ2-7; a weak D match, TRBD1 (5 bases). The germline V and J ends were trimmed by 1 base and 0 bases, with 10 bases remaining between them. CDR3 size: 15 residues. Per the germline V gene, CDR1 is SGHTA and CDR2 is FQGNSA. The CDR3 nucleotides read TGTGCCAGCAGCTTAGTGGGGCTCAGCTCCTACGAGCAGTACTTC. It codes for CASSLVGLSSYEQYF.

This chain uses TRBV28 with TRBJ2-7, with TRBD1 identical over 8 bases. This CDR3 has 17 residues. V was clipped by 5 bases and J by 0 bases; unmatched bases: 12. Germline lookup yields CDR1 MDHEN and CDR2 SYDVKM. Written as DNA, the CDR3 is TGTGCCAGCAGTCCCCCCAGACAGGGGCCTTACTCCTACGAGCAGTACTTC. Protein sequence: CASSPPRQGPYSYEQYF.